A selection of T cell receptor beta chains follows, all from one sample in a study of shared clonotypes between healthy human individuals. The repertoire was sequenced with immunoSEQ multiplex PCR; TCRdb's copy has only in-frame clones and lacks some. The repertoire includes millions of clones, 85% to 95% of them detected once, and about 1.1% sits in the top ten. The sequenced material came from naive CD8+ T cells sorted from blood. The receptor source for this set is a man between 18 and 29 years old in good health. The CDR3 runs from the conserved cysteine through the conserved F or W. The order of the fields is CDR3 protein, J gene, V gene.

CASSQEPGSRYTF	TRBJ1-2	TRBV4-1
CASSPSDGFYGYTF	TRBJ1-2	TRBV6-5
CASSFTTTLGPLDTEAFF	TRBJ1-1	TRBV18
CASSQDLDYPTEQYF	TRBJ2-7	TRBV4-1
CSVADSGFSYEQYF	TRBJ2-7	TRBV29-1
CASSREEVFYEQYF	TRBJ2-7	TRBV7-9
CASALGLAGNIQYF	TRBJ2-4	TRBV28
CASSLHPHGLNTEAFF	TRBJ1-1	TRBV5-4
CSVEVTRLGEQYF	TRBJ2-7	TRBV29-1
CASSKGVAGAPVSYNEQFF	TRBJ2-1	TRBV21-1
CASSQEVYPYEQYF	TRBJ2-7	TRBV4-1
CASSVAVENTGELFF	TRBJ2-2	TRBV9
CASSLVNNEQFF	TRBJ2-1	TRBV7-2
CASSLGGYQPQHF	TRBJ1-5	TRBV5-6
CASSVEGPSTEYNEQFF	TRBJ2-1	TRBV9
CASSGDPGLATNIQYF	TRBJ2-4	TRBV11-2
CASSPGLAGTNNEQFF	TRBJ2-1	TRBV7-8
CASSPQGTGGIYEQYF	TRBJ2-7	TRBV9
CASSLVGGSYNEQFF	TRBJ2-1	TRBV7-8
CASSGLQDLNTEAFF	TRBJ1-1	TRBV9